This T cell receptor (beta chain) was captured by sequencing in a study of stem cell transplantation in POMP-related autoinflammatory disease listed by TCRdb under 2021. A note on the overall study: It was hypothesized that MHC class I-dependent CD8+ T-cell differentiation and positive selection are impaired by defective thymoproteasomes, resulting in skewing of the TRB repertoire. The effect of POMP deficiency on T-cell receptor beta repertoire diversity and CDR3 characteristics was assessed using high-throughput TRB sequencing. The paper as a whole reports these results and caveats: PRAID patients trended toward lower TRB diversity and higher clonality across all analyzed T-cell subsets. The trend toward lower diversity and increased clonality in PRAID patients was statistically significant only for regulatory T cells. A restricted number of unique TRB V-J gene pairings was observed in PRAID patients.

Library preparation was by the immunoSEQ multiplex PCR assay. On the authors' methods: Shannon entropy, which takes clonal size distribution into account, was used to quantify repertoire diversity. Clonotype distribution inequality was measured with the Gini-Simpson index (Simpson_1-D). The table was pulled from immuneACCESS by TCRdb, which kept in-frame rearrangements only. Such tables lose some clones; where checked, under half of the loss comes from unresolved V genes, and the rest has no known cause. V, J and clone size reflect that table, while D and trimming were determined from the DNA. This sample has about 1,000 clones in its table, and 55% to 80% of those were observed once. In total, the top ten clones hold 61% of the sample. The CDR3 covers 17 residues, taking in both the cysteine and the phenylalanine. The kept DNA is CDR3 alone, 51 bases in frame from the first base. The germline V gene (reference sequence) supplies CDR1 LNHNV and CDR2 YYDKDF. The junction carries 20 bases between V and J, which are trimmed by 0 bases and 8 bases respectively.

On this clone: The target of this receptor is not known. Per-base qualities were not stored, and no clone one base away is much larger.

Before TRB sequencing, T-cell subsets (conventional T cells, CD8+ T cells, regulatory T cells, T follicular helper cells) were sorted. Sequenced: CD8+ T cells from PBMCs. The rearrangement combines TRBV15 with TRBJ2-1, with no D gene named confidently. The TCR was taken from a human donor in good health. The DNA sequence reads TGTGCCACCAGCAGAGATTTTCCCGCAATAGGTTCCGATGAGCAGTTCTTC. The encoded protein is CATSRDFPAIGSDEQFF.